The subject of this entry is one TCR beta chain. The source of the sample is a study of blood T cell repertoires in COVID-19. Study-level information: Samples came from the United States, Italy and Spain, spanning acute and convalescent COVID-19. PBMCs, B-cell-depleted T cells, or T cells were the source of the cDNA or gDNA that made up the material.

In the source study's methods: Estimation of nucleated cell counts was performed using reference gene primer amplification. Assay used: immunoSEQ multiplex PCR; TCRdb lists only in-frame clones, some missing. V and J calls and clone size are copied from that table; D and trimming were computed from the DNA. The profile shows under 30,000 clones, approximately 93% of them singletons. Germline V gene sequence: CDR1 SNHLY, CDR2 FYNNEI. This CDR3 has 15 amino acids. V trimming: 5 bases; J trimming: 9 bases; junction bases outside the gene matches: 5. The sample was peripheral blood. The clonotype was recovered from a human donor with active COVID-19. The donor label of this sample is uncertain. This sequence joins TRBV2 and TRBJ1-6; 12 bases match TRBD1. CDR3 residues: CASSPGQGAASPLHF. CDR3 coding DNA: TGTGCCAGCAGTCCGGGACAGGGGGCGGCTTCACCCCTCCACTTT.